This T cell receptor (beta chain) was observed in a study of cytotoxic CD8 clonotypes in ibrutinib-treated CLL. Study summary: Partial responders about 24, complete 2; about twelve progressed and some 14 stayed in remission by median 68 months. It was after a median about 11 months of treatment, range 6 to 36, that response samples were taken.

Study results and caveats: The study found baseline clonality above age-matched healthy donors, tracking circulating CD8+ T-cell counts.

Points on this clone: The antigen remains unidentified.

TCRdb keeps only in-frame clones here, not all; method: immunoSEQ multiplex PCR. The sample lists about 130,000 clones, approximately 85% seen once, with over 2% in the top ten. The V gene lost 4 bases and the J gene lost 10 bases, with 8 bases spanning the gap. Looked up from germline, CDR1 is MNHEY and CDR2 is SVGAGI. The CDR3 covers 12 residues. This clonotype was obtained from a human donor with chronic lymphocytic leukemia. The chain recombines TRBV6-5 with TRBJ1-6, with no clear D. This specimen was PBMCs, taken after 24 months of ibrutinib treatment. The CDR3 DNA follows: TGTGCCAGCAGTTTTAGGGAGTCACCCCTCCACTTT. Its translation: CASSFRESPLHF.